This T cell receptor (beta chain) was recorded in a study of OX40 agonist ivuxolimab in advanced cancers. Looking at the study overall: Dose-escalation subjects each had hepatocellular carcinoma, melanoma, renal cell or head and neck cancer.

Study conclusions and caveats: Normalized T-cell clonal expansion was also low in a subset of nonresponders. Partial responders dosed at 0.1-3.0 mg/kg displayed clonal expansion ranking among the lowest. Both CD4+ and CD8+ T cell populations in blood had undergone clonal expansion by week 6 at 0.1 to 3.0 mg/kg.

Produced via immunoSEQ multiplex PCR; TCRdb's table is partial and in-frame only. This table holds about 45,000 clones, roughly 93% found once. This clone was recorded only once. As yet, its antigen is unknown. V dropped 5 bases and J dropped 4; count of bases not matched to a gene: 10. There are 15 residues in the CDR3. Germline lookup yields CDR1 SGHVS and CDR2 FQNEAQ. The origin of this receptor is an adult with an advanced solid tumor such as melanoma, head and neck, liver or kidney cancer. The source was CD4+ or CD8+ T cells sorted from blood, collected in a trial of the OX40 agonist ivuxolimab. The chain is built from TRBV7-8 and TRBJ1-2, with 7 nucleotides matching TRBD1. CDR3 nucleotide sequence: TGTGCCAGCAGCCGGTATGGACAGGAAATCTATGGCTACACCTTC. It specifies CASSRYGQEIYGYTF. The entire variable domain, with the rest obtained from reference TRBV7-8 and TRBJ1-2, is as follows: GAGVSQSPRYKVAKRGQDVALRCDPISGHVSLFWYQQALGQGPEFLTYFQNEAQLDKSGLPSDRFFAERPEGSVSTLKIQRTQQEDSAVYLCASSRYGQEIYGYTFGSGTRLTVV.